The clone carrying this TCR beta chain was seen only a few times. Antigen specificity is unknown. V was pared by 1 base and J by 3 bases, with 8 bases between. This CDR3 contains 14 residues. The germline V gene has CDR1 WSHSY and CDR2 SAAADI. This entry comes from a study of early T cells in non-severe SARS-CoV-2 infection. Study-wide results and caveats: The study's VDJdb matching favored anti-spike CD8 responses and missed private and CD4 specificities.

Researchers attached unique molecular identifiers to individual cDNA molecules. In TCRdb, the 5' RACE reads were re-called with MiXCR into one record per CDR3 protein. The data hold 85,000 to 90,000 distinct CDR3 sequences, with 14% observed a single time. What was sequenced was whole blood. The sequence was obtained from an adult who was a healthcare worker with PCR-confirmed SARS-CoV-2 infection or an uninfected control (not recorded which). This sequence joins TRBV10-2 and TRBJ2-3, with unresolved D. CDR3 sequence: CASSEYSRTDTQYF. CDR3 DNA sequence: TGCGCCAGCAGTGAGTACTCTAGAACAGATACGCAGTATTTT.